A selection of T cell receptor beta chains follows, all from one sample in a study of OX40 agonist ivuxolimab in advanced cancers. Assay used: immunoSEQ multiplex PCR; TCRdb lists only in-frame clones, some missing. This sample has 75,000 to 100,000 clones, with 85% to 90% found just once. The specimen was CD4+ or CD8+ T cells sorted from blood, collected in a trial of the OX40 agonist ivuxolimab. Receptors were obtained from an adult with an advanced solid tumor such as melanoma, head and neck, liver or kidney cancer. CDR3s include the opening cysteine and the closing phenylalanine or tryptophan. A D gene is named only where the DNA matches it firmly. For some rows the clone size is stated as once, few or many, or as a class when expanded; others skip it.

j_call clone_size d_call v_call cdr3_nt cdr3_aa
TRBJ1-1 . . TRBV7-9 TGTGCCAGCAGCGTAGGGGGCACTGAAGCTTTCTTT CASSVGGTEAFF
TRBJ1-1 . . TRBV10-3 TGTGCCATCAGCTCGCAGGGGACTGAAGCTTTCTTT CAISSQGTEAFF
TRBJ2-7 . . TRBV30 TGTGCCTGGTCAGGACAAGGCTACGAGCAGTACTTC CAWSGQGYEQYF
TRBJ2-7 . TRBD1 TRBV9 TGTGCCAGCAGCGCACGACAGGGGCCCCCCTACGAGCAGTACTTC CASSARQGPPYEQYF
TRBJ2-7 . TRBD1 TRBV11-2 TGTGCCAGCAGCCCGTTTGCCCCGCAGGGGGATGTCGAGCAGTACTTC CASSPFAPQGDVEQYF
TRBJ2-4 . TRBD2 TRBV4-3 TGCGCCAGCAGCCTCGGGGGGACCGTGAAAAACATTCAGTACTTC CASSLGGTVKNIQYF
TRBJ2-7 . . TRBV7-2 TGTGCCAGCAGCTTCGCCGCGGGGGCCCATTACGAGCAGTACTTC CASSFAAGAHYEQYF
TRBJ2-7 . TRBD2 TRBV9 TGTGCCAGCAGCGTAAGCGGGGCTTACGAGCAGTACTTC CASSVSGAYEQYF
TRBJ2-1 . . TRBV29-1 TGCAGCGTTGAAGATCATGAGCAGTTCTTC CSVEDHEQFF
TRBJ1-2 . TRBD1 TRBV7-9 TGTGCCAGCAGCTTAGCGGGACAGGATTCAAGAGGGGGCTACACCTTC CASSLAGQDSRGGYTF
TRBJ2-7 . . TRBV30 TGTGCCTGGAGCGGATCCAGCAACGAGCAGTACTTC CAWSGSSNEQYF
TRBJ1-2 . TRBD1 TRBV4-2 TGTGCCAGCAGCCAAAACAGGGGGCCTAACTATGGCTACACCTTC CASSQNRGPNYGYTF
TRBJ1-2 . TRBD1 TRBV4-1 TGCGCCAGCAGCCAAGGGGACAGGGGCGGCGCTAACTATGGCTACACCTTC CASSQGDRGGANYGYTF
TRBJ2-7 . . TRBV10-1 TGCGCCAGCAGTCGTCACCCGGGACTGACCTCTAAGCAGTACTTC CASSRHPGLTSKQYF
TRBJ1-6 . TRBD1 TRBV4-2 TGTGCCAGCAGCCAACCGACAGGGTACTCACCCCTCCACTTT CASSQPTGYSPLHF
TRBJ1-2 . . TRBV18 TGTGCCAGCTCTCGCCCCCAGGGAAACGGCGTTGGCTACACCTTC CASSRPQGNGVGYTF
TRBJ1-1 once . TRBV7-2 TGTGCCAGCAGCTTATCCCTGAACACTGAAGCTTTCTTT CASSLSLNTEAFF
TRBJ1-2 . . TRBV7-9 TGTGCCAGCAGCTTAGCGATTTTCCTGGGACCGACCTTC CASSLAIFLGPTF
TRBJ1-3 . . TRBV5-5 TGTGCCAGCAGCTTGGTACCCCGGGGAAACTCTGGAAACACCATATATTTT CASSLVPRGNSGNTIYF
TRBJ1-1 . TRBD1 TRBV7-9 TGTGCCAGCAACCCGACAGGGGTGAACACTGAAGCTTTCTTT CASNPTGVNTEAFF
TRBJ2-7 . . TRBV27 TGTGCCAGCAGTTTTCAGGGTGCCTGGGAGCAGTACTTC CASSFQGAWEQYF
TRBJ1-2 . . TRBV29-1 TGCAGCGTTGACGGTCCCTATGGCTACACCTTC CSVDGPYGYTF
TRBJ2-7 . . TRBV21-1 TGTGCCAGCAGCAAAGTTGGCAACTACGAGCAGTACTTC CASSKVGNYEQYF
TRBJ2-7 . . TRBV29-1 TGCAGCGGGAGGGACTCCTACGAGCAGTACTTC CSGRDSYEQYF
TRBJ2-3 . . TRBV19 TGTGCCAGTAGTATAGGAGGAGGTACGCAGTATTTT CASSIGGGTQYF